The 22 T cell receptor beta chains listed next were all sequenced from one sample in a study of shared clonotypes between healthy human individuals. The method was immunoSEQ multiplex PCR; TCRdb's version includes in-frame clones alone and lacks a portion of them. This table holds roughly 2.1 million clones, around 93% found once. CD45RO negativity and positive selection for CCR7 defined naive CD8 cells, a population that excluded terminally differentiated effector memory CD45RA+ cells. The sequencing sample was made of naive CD8+ T cells from PBMCs. All receptors derive from a man aged 18-30 years in good health. Some clones in this sample may be carry-over from other donors' samples.

CDR3 region: CAAPLGVVTSGRAMDEQFF. The DNA of the CDR3 is TGCGCCGCACCTCTTGGGGTCGTGACTAGCGGGAGGGCAATGGATGAGCAGTTCTTC. The chain recombines TRBV5-1 with TRBJ2-1, with 14 bases aligning to TRBD2. Germline-derived CDR1 and CDR2 are SGHRS and YFSETQ. J lost 8 bases, V lost 10 bases, and 23 bases had no gene match. CDR3 length equals 19 residues.

The chain recombines TRBV11-2 with TRBJ2-2; D gene unclear. CDR3 length equals 14 residues. Germline CDR1 is SGHAT and CDR2 is FQNNGV. The V end was cut by 6 bases, the J end by 0 bases, with 8 bases between. CDR3: CASSTVANTGELFF. CDR3 DNA: TGTGCCAGCAGTACAGTCGCGAACACCGGGGAGCTGTTTTTT.

This clone was observed once. The V gene is TRBV6-1, the J gene TRBJ1-2; no definite D call. This CDR3 spans 13 amino acids. Germline-derived CDR1 and CDR2 are MNHNS and SASEGT. V lost 6 bases and J lost 8, with 16 bases in between. CDR3 sequence (DNA): TGTGCCAGCAGGGCCCCGGGGATGCGGGGCTACACCTTC. Its protein is CASRAPGMRGYTF.

This chain joins TRBV6-1 and TRBJ2-7, with TRBD2 matching over 9 bases. Trimming took 4 bases from V and 1 from J; bases not matched to a gene: 11. This CDR3 has 17 residues. In germline, CDR1 is MNHNS, CDR2 SASEGT. Written as DNA, the CDR3 is TGTGCCAGCAGTGTCTCCGCGCTAGCGGGAATATCCTACGAGCAGTACTTC. It is translated as CASSVSALAGISYEQYF.

This clone occurred a few times. J is TRBJ1-1 and V is TRBV4-1, with 7 nucleotides matching TRBD1. Germline CDR1 reads MGHRA; CDR2 reads YSYEKL. CDR3 length: 15 residues. V was clipped by 2 bases and J by 7 bases; unmatched bases: 10. The CDR3 sequence: CASSQQNRGIFEAFF. The CDR3 DNA is TGCGCCAGCAGCCAACAAAACAGGGGTATCTTTGAAGCTTTCTTT.

The chain is built from TRBV11-2 and TRBJ2-7, with D possibly TRBD2 on 5 matching bases. CDR3 length equals 15 residues. Germline CDR1 is SGHAT and CDR2 is FQNNGV. The V and J ends lost 5 bases and 0 bases respectively, with 14 bases between them. CDR3 nucleotides: TGTGCCAGCAGCGATTCGAAGCGGTTCTCCTACGAGCAGTACTTC. Translating gives CASSDSKRFSYEQYF.

This chain joins TRBV27 and TRBJ1-5; TRBD1 might be the D (6 bases). The CDR3 is made up of 17 amino acids. CDR1 MNHEY and CDR2 SMNVEV come from the germline V gene (reference sequence). The V end lost 5 bases, the J end lost 0 bases, and 17 bases lay between the germline ends. The CDR3 nucleotides read TGTGCCAGCAGTCCTAGGGACACGTCGGCTAGCAATCAGCCCCAGCATTTT. It is translated as CASSPRDTSASNQPQHF.

The rearrangement uses TRBV28 and TRBJ2-5; 8 bases line up with TRBD1. The V gene end was trimmed by 9 bases and the J gene end by 4 bases; junction bases not matched to a gene: 4. This CDR3 spans 12 amino acids. Looked up from germline, CDR1 is MDHEN and CDR2 is SYDVKM. The CDR3 spells CASDGQGETQYF. The CDR3 coding sequence is TGTGCCAGTGACGGACAGGGAGAGACCCAGTACTTC.

Worth noting for this clone: This sample also contains other DNA sequences that code for the same CDR3. The chain carries TRBV27 and TRBJ2-7, with D perhaps TRBD1 (6 bases). The length of the CDR3 is 14 residues. CDR1 and CDR2 from the germline V gene are MNHEY and SMNVEV (reference sequence). Trimming stripped 3 bases from V and 0 bases from J, with 9 bases between. As DNA, the CDR3 is TGTGCCAGCAGTTTCGCCAGGGGCTCCTACGAGCAGTACTTC. It encodes CASSFARGSYEQYF.

This chain connects TRBV6-5 to TRBJ1-5; tentative D call: TRBD1 (5 bases). This CDR3 spans 14 amino acids. V was trimmed by 6 bases and J by 4 bases, leaving 13 bases between them. In germline, CDR1 is MNHEY, CDR2 SVGAGI. CDR3 in DNA: TGTGCCAGCAGCTCCTCCGGGGCGAATCAGCCCCAGCATTTT. It codes for CASSSSGANQPQHF.

The chain uses TRBV9 and TRBJ1-2, with D uncertain. This CDR3 has 11 amino acids. Germline V gene sequence: CDR1 SGDLS, CDR2 YYNGEE. V lost 5 bases and J 2 bases, leaving 4 bases between the germline ends. The CDR3 nucleotides read TGTGCCAGCAGAGACAACTATGGCTACACCTTC. Protein product: CASRDNYGYTF.

The rearrangement uses TRBV28 and TRBJ1-5, with TRBD1 identical over 10 bases. Trimming took 3 bases from V and 6 from J; bases not matched to a gene: 5. Germline V gene data show CDR1 as MDHEN and CDR2 as SYDVKM. The CDR3 is 15 residues long. CDR3 region: CASSLGQGYRQPQHF. DNA for the CDR3: TGTGCCAGCAGTTTGGGACAGGGGTATCGTCAGCCCCAGCATTTT.

The rearrangement joins TRBV6-1 to TRBJ1-2; no definite D call. Germline V gives CDR1 MNHNS, CDR2 SASEGT. Trimming stripped 3 bases from V and 0 bases from J, with 8 bases between. The CDR3 runs to 14 residues. CDR3 sequence reads: CASSEPGANYGYTF. CDR3 DNA: TGTGCCAGCAGTGAGCCAGGAGCTAACTATGGCTACACCTTC.

A word on this clone: Within the sample, other DNA sequences also encode this same CDR3. V gene TRBV13 combines with J gene TRBJ2-1, with 7 bases identical to TRBD2. The CDR3 runs to 15 residues. V lost 0 bases, J lost 2 bases, and 1 base stayed unmatched. Germline V lookup: CDR1 PRHDT, CDR2 FYEKMQ (reference sequence). The CDR3 here is CASSLGLAAYNEQFF. CDR3 DNA sequence: TGTGCCAGCAGCTTAGGGCTAGCGGCCTACAATGAGCAGTTCTTC.

The rearrangement joins TRBV5-1 to TRBJ2-7, with 10 bases aligning to TRBD2. The V segment lost 0 bases and the J segment 3 bases; nucleotides outside the gene matches: 12. This CDR3 comprises 18 residues. Germline V gives CDR1 SGHRS, CDR2 YFSETQ. The CDR3 reads CASSLASLAGLGGYEQYF. The CDR3 bases are TGCGCCAGCAGCTTGGCCTCACTAGCGGGGCTTGGAGGCTACGAGCAGTACTTC.

The genes are TRBV6-1 and TRBJ2-7; no firm D call. This CDR3 has 15 residues. V was shortened by 1 base and J by 0 bases, with 10 bases between the two germline ends. Germline values: CDR1 MNHNS, CDR2 SASEGT. The CDR3 DNA is TGTGCCAGCAGTGAAGAATCCCCACTCTCCTACGAGCAGTACTTC. It specifies CASSEESPLSYEQYF.

This clone was recorded once. V usage is TRBV7-8 and J usage is TRBJ2-7; 12 nucleotides match TRBD1. Germline lookup yields CDR1 SGHVS and CDR2 FQNEAQ. This CDR3 is built from 15 residues. J was trimmed by 4 bases and V by 3 bases; bases with no gene match: 4. The CDR3 spells CASSLPGQGAYEQYF. The CDR3 DNA reads as TGTGCCAGCAGCTTGCCGGGACAGGGGGCTTACGAGCAGTACTTC.

The chain combines TRBV27 with TRBJ2-3, with D tentatively TRBD1 (6 bases). In germline, CDR1 is MNHEY, CDR2 SMNVEV (reference sequence). Trimming took off 5 bases at V and 2 bases at J, with 23 bases between the two ends. The CDR3 runs 18 residues. The CDR3 is CASSAYSVTGILTDTQYF. The CDR3 DNA reads as TGTGCCAGCAGTGCCTACTCTGTGACAGGAATCCTCACAGATACGCAGTATTTT.

Concerning this clone: The identical CDR3 is also encoded by other nucleotide sequences in the sample. V usage is TRBV11-2 and J usage is TRBJ2-7; 10 nucleotides match TRBD1. From germline, CDR1 is SGHAT and CDR2 FQNNGV. This CDR3 contains 14 residues. V lost 1 base to trimming and J lost 7 bases; unmatched junction nucleotides: 4. Here the CDR3 DNA reads TGTGCCAGCAGCTTAGGGACAGGGGGGTGGGAGCAGTACTTC. It yields the protein CASSLGTGGWEQYF.

This clone has only one observation. This rearrangement joins TRBV7-8 to TRBJ2-2; D gene unclear. CDR3 length equals 14 residues. The V gene's germline CDR1 is SGHVS and CDR2 FQNEAQ. V was pared by 2 bases and J by 6 bases, with 10 bases between. CDR3 nucleotide sequence: TGTGCCAGCAGCTTATCTCATGGGGCCGGGGAGCTGTTTTTT. Protein sequence: CASSLSHGAGELFF.

V and J are TRBV7-2 and TRBJ2-7; 10 bases fit TRBD1. CDR3 size: 15 residues. Per the germline V gene, CDR1 is SGHTA and CDR2 is FQGNSA. J gave up 2 bases and V 5 bases, and 6 bases lay outside the gene matches. The CDR3 bases are TGTGCCAGCAGCCCGGACAGGGGGACCCCCTACGAGCAGTACTTC. Translation: CASSPDRGTPYEQYF.

This rearrangement joins TRBV4-3 to TRBJ1-1; possible D gene TRBD1, 5 bases. The V end was cut by 4 bases, the J end by 1 base, with 13 bases between. CDR1 is LGHNA, CDR2 YSLEER, per germline. The CDR3 spans 15 residues. CDR3 DNA: TGCGCCAGCAGCCCTTCGGTGGGGGGGAACACTGAAGCTTTCTTT. This codes for CASSPSVGGNTEAFF.